This T cell receptor beta chain is drawn from a study of CD8+CD57+ T cells in acquired aplastic anemia. The sample holds many counts of this clonotype. Genomic DNA, serving as template, underwent TCR beta VDJ and CDR3 profiling. TCRdb analysed the reads with MiXCR anew, one entry per CDR3 protein. The table shows under 350,000 distinct CDR3 sequences, with under 65% occurring only once. It was patients with CD8+CD57+ cell expansion by flow cytometry who were chosen for sequencing. The CDR3 extends over 15 amino acids. The germline CDR1 and CDR2 sequences are LNHDA and SQIVND (reference sequence). V lost 1 base, J lost 3 bases, and 13 bases lay in between.

V and J are TRBV19 and TRBJ2-7, with D possibly being TRBD1 (6 bases). The source material was sorted CD4+, CD8+, or CD8+CD57+ T cells (not recorded which) from PBMCs. The source of this sequence is a human donor with aplastic anemia. CDR3 DNA: TGTGCCAGTAGTATAGGGGACACCGGTCACTACGAGCAGTACTTC. As protein: CASSIGDTGHYEQYF. Complete variable domain (other parts from reference TRBV19 and TRBJ2-7): DGGITQSPKYLFRKEGQNVTLSCEQNLNHDAMYWYRQDPGQGLRLIYYSQIVNDFQKGDIAEGYSVSREKKESFPLTVTSAQKNPTAFYLCASSIGDTGHYEQYFGPGTRLTVT.